The next 10 T cell receptor beta chains were all read from a single sample in a study of T cells of healthy individuals. MiXCR, applied by TCRdb to the 5' RACE reads, yields one record per CDR3 protein. The repertoire holds approximately 52,000 distinct CDR3 sequences, 14% to 15% seen once, with about 16% in the top ten. Source of these receptors: a human donor in good health.

This clonotype has just a few counts. V is TRBV18 and J is TRBJ2-1, with a weak D call TRBD1 (7 bases). CDR1 and CDR2 (germline): KGHSH, LQKENI. Trimming stripped 1 base from V and 5 bases from J, with 15 bases between. This CDR3 region has 16 residues. In nucleotides, the CDR3 is TGTGCCAGCTCACCACTGCGGGACAGTAGACACAATGAGCAGTTCTTC. Its translation is CASSPLRDSRHNEQFF. Filled out from reference TRBV18 and TRBJ2-1, the complete variable domain reads NAGVMQNPRHLVRRRGQEARLRCSPMKGHSHVYWYRQLPEEGLKFMVYLQKENIIDESGMPKERFSAEFPKEGPSILRIQQVVRGDSAAYFCASSPLRDSRHNEQFFGPGTRLTVL.

This clonotype was counted many times. The chain couples TRBV12-3 or TRBV12-4 to TRBJ1-6; D not certain. The CDR3 is 13 amino acids. Trimming took off 2 bases at V and 7 bases at J, with 6 bases between the two ends. CDR3 sequence (DNA): TGTGCCAGCAGTTTAACCTTAAATTCACCCCTCCACTTT. Translation: CASSLTLNSPLHF.

This clonotype was detected a few times. The rearrangement links TRBV30 to TRBJ2-3; D gene ambiguous. Germline values: CDR1 GTSNPN, CDR2 SVGIG (reference sequence). The CDR3 has 13 amino acids. V dropped 4 bases and J dropped 4 bases, with 12 bases sitting between them. The CDR3 is CAWTVMESDTQYF. In nucleotides, the CDR3 is TGTGCCTGGACGGTAATGGAATCAGATACGCAGTATTTT.

CDR3 sequence: CSASQGANQPQHF. CDR3 nucleotide sequence: TGCAGTGCGAGTCAGGGGGCTAATCAGCCCCAGCATTTT. V usage is TRBV20-1 and J usage is TRBJ1-5; 8 nucleotides match TRBD1. The germline gives CDR1 DFQATT, CDR2 SNEGSKA (reference sequence). The CDR3 is 13 residues long. The junction had 5 bases not matched to a gene; V was cut back by 6 bases and J by 4 bases.

This clonotype occurred a few times. This chain joins TRBV12-3 or TRBV12-4 and TRBJ1-6; TRBD1 aligns across 7 bases. Trimming cost V 3 bases and J 6 bases; bases outside gene matches: 2. The CDR3 runs to 14 residues. CDR3 nucleotide sequence: TGTGCCAGCAGTTTTCAGGGGGGTAATTCACCCCTCCACTTT. Protein sequence: CASSFQGGNSPLHF.

This clonotype was recorded at least ten times. J is TRBJ2-5 and V is TRBV7-2; 10 bases match TRBD2. The J segment lost 2 bases and the V segment lost 3 bases, leaving 9 bases of the junction unmatched. The length of the CDR3 is 17 residues. The germline CDR1 and CDR2 sequences are SGHTA and FQGNSA. The CDR3 spells CASSFRSGLAVQETQYF. For the CDR3, the DNA is TGTGCCAGCAGCTTCCGCTCTGGACTAGCGGTACAAGAGACCCAGTACTTC.

This clonotype has ten or more counts. The V call is TRBV2, the J call TRBJ1-5, with 9 bases fitting TRBD1. The V and J ends lost 5 bases and 0 bases, in that order; junction bases with no gene match: 11. CDR1 and CDR2 (germline): SNHLY, FYNNEI. The CDR3 has 18 amino acids. This CDR3 is CASSTKPGQGNSNQPQHF. The CDR3 region has the DNA TGTGCCAGCAGTACCAAACCGGGACAGGGTAATAGCAATCAGCCCCAGCATTTT.

The chain links TRBV5-6 to TRBJ1-1; 9 positions match TRBD1. The length of the CDR3 is 14 residues. Germline V gene sequence: CDR1 SGHDT, CDR2 YYEEEE. Trimming cost V 3 bases and J 11 bases; bases outside gene matches: 11. The CDR3 DNA reads TGTGCCAGCAGCTCGCGGGACAGGGCATTAGTCGCTTTCTTT. As protein: CASSSRDRALVAFF.

J is TRBJ1-5 and V is TRBV5-5; TRBD1 is a possible D gene (6 bases). Per germline, CDR1 SGHKS and CDR2 YYEKEE (reference sequence). The CDR3 extends over 15 amino acids. With 5 bases removed from V and 10 bases from J, the gap between germline ends came to 22 bases. CDR3 amino acids: CASSRDRSGRLPQHF. The CDR3 region has the DNA TGTGCCAGCAGTCGCGACAGGTCGGGAAGACTCCCCCAGCATTTT.

The rearrangement uses TRBV20-1 and TRBJ1-3; TRBD1 is a possible D gene (6 bases). Between the trimmed V and J ends, which lost 0 bases and 6 bases, there was a span of 21 bases. This CDR3 has 17 amino acids. Germline V gene data show CDR1 as DFQATT and CDR2 as SNEGSKA (reference sequence). The CDR3 here is CSARDHSRGERENTIYF. CDR3 sequence (DNA): TGCAGTGCTAGAGATCATTCCAGGGGAGAAAGGGAAAACACCATATATTTT.